Sequencing of this T cell receptor beta chain was carried out in a study of shared clonotypes between healthy human individuals. Overall study: A couple of women and a few men aged 18 to 49 served as donors.

Regarding the study as a whole: Large sequencing depth failed to make sorted-subset sequencing complete, rarefaction showed.

Division of CD4+ cells produced a CD45RA+ naive subset and a CD45RA-negative memory subset. Each cell subset's genomic DNA was divided evenly among several immunoSEQ plates. Here immunoSEQ multiplex PCR was the method, and the copy in TCRdb shows in-frame clones only, minus some. Counted here are fewer than 1.6 million clones, 98% to 99% occurring once; the ten biggest clones make up about 0.4%. This CDR3 has 15 amino acids. Germline V gives CDR1 LNHDA, CDR2 SQIVND (reference sequence). Between the trimmed V and J ends, which lost 3 bases and 1 base, there was a span of 13 bases. This clone was detected only once. Its antigen is not known.

The source of this sequence is a young man in good health. Source material: naive CD4+ T cells sorted from blood. Specified subset: CD45RA+ positively selected. The J gene is TRBJ2-7, the V gene TRBV19; no clear D gene. The CDR3 region is CASSIRAGPSYEQYF. In nucleotides, the CDR3 is TGTGCCAGTAGTATCCGGGCCGGCCCATCCTACGAGCAGTACTTC.